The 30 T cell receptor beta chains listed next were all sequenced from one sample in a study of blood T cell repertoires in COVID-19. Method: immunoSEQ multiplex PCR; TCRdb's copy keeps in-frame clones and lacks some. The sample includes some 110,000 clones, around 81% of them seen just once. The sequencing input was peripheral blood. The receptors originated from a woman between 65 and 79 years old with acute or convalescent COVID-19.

The CDR3 is CASSLVSGRGPNEQFF. CDR3 DNA: TGTGCCAGCAGCTTAGTTTCCGGGCGGGGGCCCAATGAGCAGTTCTTC. The chain has TRBV11-2 and TRBJ2-1; a possible D gene is TRBD2 (7 bases). The CDR3 runs 16 residues. Trimming left V 1 base short and J 6 bases short, with 16 bases between. Germline V gives CDR1 SGHAT, CDR2 FQNNGV.

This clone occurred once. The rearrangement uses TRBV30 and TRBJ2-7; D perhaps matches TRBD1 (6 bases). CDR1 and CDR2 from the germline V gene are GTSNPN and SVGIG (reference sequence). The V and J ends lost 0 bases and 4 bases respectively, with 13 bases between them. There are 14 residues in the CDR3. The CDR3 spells CAWSVLRTVYEQYF. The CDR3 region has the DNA TGTGCCTGGAGTGTACTCCGGACAGTGTACGAGCAGTACTTC.

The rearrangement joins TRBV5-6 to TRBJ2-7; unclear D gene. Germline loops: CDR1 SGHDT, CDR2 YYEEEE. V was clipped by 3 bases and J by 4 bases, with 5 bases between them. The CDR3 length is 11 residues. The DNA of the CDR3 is TGTGCCAGCAGCTCGGTATACGAGCAGTACTTC. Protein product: CASSSVYEQYF.

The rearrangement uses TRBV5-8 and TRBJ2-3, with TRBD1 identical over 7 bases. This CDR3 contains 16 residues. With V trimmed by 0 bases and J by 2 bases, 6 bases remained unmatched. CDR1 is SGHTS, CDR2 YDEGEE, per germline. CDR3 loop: CASSLEGQIYTDTQYF. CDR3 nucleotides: TGTGCCAGCAGCTTGGAGGGACAGATTTACACAGATACGCAGTATTTT.

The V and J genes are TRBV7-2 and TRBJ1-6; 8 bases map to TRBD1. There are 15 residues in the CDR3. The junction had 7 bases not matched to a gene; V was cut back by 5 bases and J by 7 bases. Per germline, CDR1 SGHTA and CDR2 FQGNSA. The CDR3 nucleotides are TGTGCCAGCAGCCTAACCCGGACAGGGAATTCACCCCTCCACTTT. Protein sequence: CASSLTRTGNSPLHF.

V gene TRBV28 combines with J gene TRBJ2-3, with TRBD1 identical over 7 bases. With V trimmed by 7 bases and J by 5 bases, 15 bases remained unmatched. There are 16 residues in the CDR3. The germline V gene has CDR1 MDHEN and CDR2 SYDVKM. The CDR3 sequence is CASTPWRGQAGDTQYF. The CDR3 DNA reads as TGTGCCAGCACCCCCTGGAGAGGACAGGCTGGAGATACGCAGTATTTT.

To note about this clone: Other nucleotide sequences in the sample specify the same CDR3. CDR3: CASSLAGLAGYNEQFF. CDR3 sequence (DNA): TGTGCCAGCAGCTTGGCGGGGCTAGCGGGCTACAATGAGCAGTTCTTC. The chain is built from TRBV5-4 and TRBJ2-1; TRBD2 aligns across 8 bases. CDR1 is SGHNT, CDR2 YYREEE, per germline (reference sequence). This CDR3 contains 16 residues. Germline trimming cut 0 bases from V and 3 bases from J; bases unmatched to any gene: 5.

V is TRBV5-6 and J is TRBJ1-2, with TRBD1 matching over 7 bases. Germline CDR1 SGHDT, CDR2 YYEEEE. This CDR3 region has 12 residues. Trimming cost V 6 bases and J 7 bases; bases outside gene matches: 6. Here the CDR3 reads CASTDRVSGYTF. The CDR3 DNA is TGTGCCAGCACCGACAGGGTTAGTGGCTACACCTTC.

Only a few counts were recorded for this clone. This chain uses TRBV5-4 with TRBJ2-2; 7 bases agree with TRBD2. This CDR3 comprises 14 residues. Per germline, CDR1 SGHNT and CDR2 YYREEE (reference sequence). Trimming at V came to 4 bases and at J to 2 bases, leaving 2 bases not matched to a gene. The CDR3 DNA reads TGTGCCAGCAGCGGGGGACTAAACACCGGGGAGCTGTTTTTT. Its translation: CASSGGLNTGELFF.

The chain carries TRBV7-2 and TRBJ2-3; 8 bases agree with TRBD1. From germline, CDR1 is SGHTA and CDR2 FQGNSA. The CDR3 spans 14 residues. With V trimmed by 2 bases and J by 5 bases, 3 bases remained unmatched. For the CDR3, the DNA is TGTGCCAGCAGCTTACGGACAGGGAAAGATACGCAGTATTTT. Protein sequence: CASSLRTGKDTQYF. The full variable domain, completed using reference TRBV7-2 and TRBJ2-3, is GAGVSQSPSNKVTEKGKDVELRCDPISGHTALYWYRQSLGQGLEFLIYFQGNSAPDKSGLPSDRFSAERTGGSVSTLTIQRTQQEDSAVYLCASSLRTGKDTQYFGPGTRLTVL.

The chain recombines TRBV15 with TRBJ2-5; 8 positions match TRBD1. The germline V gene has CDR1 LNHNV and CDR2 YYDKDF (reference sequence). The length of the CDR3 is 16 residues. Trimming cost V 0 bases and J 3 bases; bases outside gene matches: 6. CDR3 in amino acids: CATSRDLGQAEETQYF. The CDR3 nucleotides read TGTGCCACCAGCAGAGATCTGGGACAGGCTGAAGAGACCCAGTACTTC.

Written as DNA, the CDR3 is TGTGCCAGCAGCTCTTTCGTGGGGCAGGAATTCTATGGCTACACCTTC. Its translation is CASSSFVGQEFYGYTF. The chain has TRBV7-8 and TRBJ1-2; D is possibly TRBD1 (5 bases). The germline V gene has CDR1 SGHVS and CDR2 FQNEAQ. The CDR3 consists of 16 residues. Trimming took 4 bases from V and 4 from J, leaving 19 bases between them.

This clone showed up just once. This CDR3 reads CASSGGSGGNQETQYF. As DNA, the CDR3 is TGTGCCAGCAGTGGAGGTAGCGGGGGTAACCAAGAGACCCAGTACTTC. The chain couples TRBV2 to TRBJ2-5; 9 bases align to TRBD2. V shed 4 bases and J 0 bases; nucleotides not matched to a gene: 6. In germline, CDR1 is SNHLY, CDR2 FYNNEI. The CDR3 has 16 amino acids.

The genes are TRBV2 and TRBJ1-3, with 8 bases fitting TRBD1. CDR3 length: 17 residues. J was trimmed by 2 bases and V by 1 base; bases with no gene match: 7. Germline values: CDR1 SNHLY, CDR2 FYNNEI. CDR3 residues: CASSEGGGQGAGNTIYF. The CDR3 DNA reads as TGTGCCAGCAGTGAAGGGGGTGGACAGGGCGCTGGAAACACCATATATTTT.

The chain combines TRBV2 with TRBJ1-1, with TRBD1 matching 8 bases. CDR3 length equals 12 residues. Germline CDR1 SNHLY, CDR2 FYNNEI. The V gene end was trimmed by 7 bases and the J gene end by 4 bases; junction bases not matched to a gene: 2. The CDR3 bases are TGTGCCAGCACGGACAGGGCCACTGAAGCTTTCTTT. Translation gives CASTDRATEAFF.

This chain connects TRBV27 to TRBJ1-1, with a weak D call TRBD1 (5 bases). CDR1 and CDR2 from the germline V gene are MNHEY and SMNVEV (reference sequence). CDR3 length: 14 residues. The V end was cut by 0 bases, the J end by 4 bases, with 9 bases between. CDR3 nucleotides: TGTGCCAGCAGTTTATCGGGGGGGGGCACTGAAGCTTTCTTT. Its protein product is CASSLSGGGTEAFF.

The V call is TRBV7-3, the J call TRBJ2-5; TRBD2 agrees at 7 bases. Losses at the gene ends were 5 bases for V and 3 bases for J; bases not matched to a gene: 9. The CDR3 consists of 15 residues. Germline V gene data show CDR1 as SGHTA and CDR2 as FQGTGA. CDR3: CASSKSGTTKETQYF. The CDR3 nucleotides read TGTGCCAGCAGCAAGTCCGGGACTACTAAAGAGACCCAGTACTTC. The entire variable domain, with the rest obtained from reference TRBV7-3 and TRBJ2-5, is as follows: GAGVSQTPSNKVTEKGKYVELRCDPISGHTALYWYRQSLGQGPEFLIYFQGTGAADDSGLPNDRFFAVRPEGSVSTLKIQRTERGDSAVYLCASSKSGTTKETQYFGPGTRLLVL.

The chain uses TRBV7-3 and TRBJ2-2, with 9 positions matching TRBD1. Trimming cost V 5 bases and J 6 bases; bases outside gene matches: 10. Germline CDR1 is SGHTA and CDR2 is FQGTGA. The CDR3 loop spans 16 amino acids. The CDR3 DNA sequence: TGTGCCAGCAGCCTACGGGACAGGGAAGTTGCCGGGGAGCTGTTTTTT. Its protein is CASSLRDREVAGELFF.

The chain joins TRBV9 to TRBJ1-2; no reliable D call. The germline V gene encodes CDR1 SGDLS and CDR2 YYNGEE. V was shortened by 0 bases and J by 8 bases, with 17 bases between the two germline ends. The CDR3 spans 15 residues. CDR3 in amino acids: CASSVVGDVVGGYTF. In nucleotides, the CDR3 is TGTGCCAGCAGCGTAGTGGGAGACGTGGTAGGCGGCTACACCTTC.

The CDR3 is CASLDGAALGYTF. In nucleotides, the CDR3 is TGTGCCAGTCTTGATGGGGCTGCGCTTGGCTACACCTTC. The chain couples TRBV19 to TRBJ1-2, with a weak D call TRBD1 (5 bases). Trimming cost V 8 bases and J 7 bases, with 17 bases left between them. The germline V gene encodes CDR1 LNHDA and CDR2 SQIVND (reference sequence). The CDR3 is 13 residues long. Full variable domain (rest looked up from reference TRBV19 and TRBJ1-2): DGGITQSPKYLFRKEGQNVTLSCEQNLNHDAMYWYRQDPGQGLRLIYYSQIVNDFQKGDIAEGYSVSREKKESFPLTVTSAQKNPTAFYLCASLDGAALGYTFGSGTRLTVV.

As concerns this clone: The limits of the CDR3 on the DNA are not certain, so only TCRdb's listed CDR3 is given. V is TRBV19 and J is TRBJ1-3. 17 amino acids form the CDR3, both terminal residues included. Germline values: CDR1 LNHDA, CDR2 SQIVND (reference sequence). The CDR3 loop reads CASNRGRAVPEGNTIYF.

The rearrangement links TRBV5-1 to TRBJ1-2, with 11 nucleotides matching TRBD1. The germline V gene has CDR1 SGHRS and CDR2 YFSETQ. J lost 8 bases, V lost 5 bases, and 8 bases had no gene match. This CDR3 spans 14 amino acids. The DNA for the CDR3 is TGCGCCAGCAGTCGTGGACAGGGGGCGATGGGCTACACCTTC. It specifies CASSRGQGAMGYTF.

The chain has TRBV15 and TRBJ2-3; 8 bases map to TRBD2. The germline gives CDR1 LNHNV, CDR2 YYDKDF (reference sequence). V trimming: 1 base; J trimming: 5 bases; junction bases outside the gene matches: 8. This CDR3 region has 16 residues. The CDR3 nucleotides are TGTGCCACCAGCAGAGTCCGGGGGGGGCCGGGAGATACGCAGTATTTT. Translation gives CATSRVRGGPGDTQYF.

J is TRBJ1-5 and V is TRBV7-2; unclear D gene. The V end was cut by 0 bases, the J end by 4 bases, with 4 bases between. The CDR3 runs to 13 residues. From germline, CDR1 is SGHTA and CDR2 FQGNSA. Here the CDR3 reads CASSLAQNQPQHF. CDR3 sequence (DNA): TGTGCCAGCAGCTTAGCCCAGAATCAGCCCCAGCATTTT.

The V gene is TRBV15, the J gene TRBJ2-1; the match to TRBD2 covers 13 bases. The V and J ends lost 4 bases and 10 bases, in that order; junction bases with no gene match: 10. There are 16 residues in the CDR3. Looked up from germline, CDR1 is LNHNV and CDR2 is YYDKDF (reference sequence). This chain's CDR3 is CATSTMRTSGREEQFF. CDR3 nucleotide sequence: TGTGCCACCAGCACTATGAGGACTAGCGGGAGAGAGGAGCAGTTCTTC. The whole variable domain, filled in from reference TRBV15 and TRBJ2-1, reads DAMVIQNPRYQVTQFGKPVTLSCSQTLNHNVMYWYQQKSSQAPKLLFHYYDKDFNNEADTPDNFQSRRPNTSFCFLDIRSPGLGDTAMYLCATSTMRTSGREEQFFGPGTRLTVL.

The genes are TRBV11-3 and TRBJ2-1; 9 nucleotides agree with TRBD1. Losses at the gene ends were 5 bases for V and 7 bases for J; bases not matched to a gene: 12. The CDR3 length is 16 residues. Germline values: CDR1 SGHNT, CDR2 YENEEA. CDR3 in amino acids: CASSPRGTGNYNEQFF. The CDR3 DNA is TGTGCCAGCAGCCCTCGTGGGACAGGGAATTATAATGAGCAGTTCTTC.

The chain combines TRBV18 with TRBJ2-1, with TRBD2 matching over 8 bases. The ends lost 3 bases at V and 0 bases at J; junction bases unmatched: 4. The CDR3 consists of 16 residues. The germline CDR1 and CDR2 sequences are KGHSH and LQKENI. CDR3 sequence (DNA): TGTGCCAGCTCACCGACTAGCGAGAGCTCCTACAATGAGCAGTTCTTC. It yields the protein CASSPTSESSYNEQFF.

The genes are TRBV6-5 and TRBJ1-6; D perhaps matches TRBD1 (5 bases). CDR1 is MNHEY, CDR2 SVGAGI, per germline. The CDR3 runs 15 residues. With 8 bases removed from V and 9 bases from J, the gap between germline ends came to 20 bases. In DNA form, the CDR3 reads TGTGCCAGCGGGGTCGCGGCCGAAAGGGGTTCACCCCTCCACTTT. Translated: CASGVAAERGSPLHF.

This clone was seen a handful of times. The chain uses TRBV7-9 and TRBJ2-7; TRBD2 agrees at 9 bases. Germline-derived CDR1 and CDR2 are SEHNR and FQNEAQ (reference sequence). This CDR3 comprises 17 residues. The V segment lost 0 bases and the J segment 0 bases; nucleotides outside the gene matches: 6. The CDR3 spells CASSLAFSGGTSYEQYF. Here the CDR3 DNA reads TGTGCCAGCAGCTTAGCCTTTAGCGGGGGCACCTCCTACGAGCAGTACTTC.

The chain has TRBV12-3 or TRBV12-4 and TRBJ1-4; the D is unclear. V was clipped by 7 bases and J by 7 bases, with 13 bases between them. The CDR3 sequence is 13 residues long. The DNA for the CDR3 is TGTGCCAGCATGGGAGGGAATGGTGAAAAACTGTTTTTT. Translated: CASMGGNGEKLFF.